This T cell receptor (beta chain) originates from a study of T cells in localized non-small cell lung cancer. The CDR3 sequence is 15 residues long. CDR1 and CDR2 from the germline V gene are SGHDT and YYEEEE. V dropped 5 bases and J dropped 0 bases, with 11 bases sitting between them. Here immunoSEQ multiplex PCR was the method, and the copy in TCRdb shows in-frame clones only, minus some. The sample includes around 26,000 clones, about nine tenths seen only once; the top ten take 1.1%. This TCR was recovered from a woman aged 35 to 75 with stage I lung adenocarcinoma. Here the sequenced sample was peripheral blood, taken before any cancer treatment. The rearrangement links TRBV5-6 to TRBJ1-4, with D hard to call. CDR3 in amino acids: CASSLHGSTNEKLFF. In DNA form, the CDR3 reads TGTGCCAGCAGTTTACATGGGTCAACTAATGAAAAACTGTTTTTT.